The 23 T cell receptor beta chains below all came from one sample that was sequenced in a study of cytomegalovirus exposure and HLA in healthy donors. PCR primers comprised 60 Vbeta and 13 Jbeta primers. Clones were read by immunoSEQ multiplex PCR, and TCRdb kept only the in-frame ones, dropping some. The sample records about 190,000 clones, around 75% being singletons. Sequenced: PBMCs. The receptor source for this set is a woman younger than 45 in good health and CMV-seropositive.

V is TRBV6-6 and J is TRBJ2-7; weak D call: TRBD1 (5 bases). CDR3 length: 15 residues. With 7 bases removed from V and 5 bases from J, the gap between germline ends came to 21 bases. Germline lookup yields CDR1 MNHNY and CDR2 SVGAGI (reference sequence). In DNA, the CDR3 is TGTGCCAGCACGTTCTCAGGGCCCTCTGCGAACGAGCAGTACTTC. Translated, it gives CASTFSGPSANEQYF.

This rearrangement joins TRBV6-5 to TRBJ2-5, with 7 bases that match TRBD2. The CDR3 is 16 amino acids. Germline loops: CDR1 MNHEY, CDR2 SVGAGI. J was trimmed by 2 bases and V by 4 bases; bases with no gene match: 10. In nucleotides, the CDR3 is TGTGCCAGCAGTTCCCTAATAGCGGGTGCACAAGAGACCCAGTACTTC. Protein sequence: CASSSLIAGAQETQYF.

This clone was counted between two and nine times. The rearrangement joins TRBV19 to TRBJ2-3, with D unresolved. V lost 4 bases to trimming and J lost 0 bases, with 11 bases between them. The germline V gene encodes CDR1 LNHDA and CDR2 SQIVND (reference sequence). CDR3 length equals 15 residues. The CDR3 here is CASSTTAQSTDTQYF. The CDR3 region has the DNA TGTGCCAGTAGTACCACGGCACAGAGCACAGATACGCAGTATTTT.

The CDR3 DNA reads TGTGCCAGCAGCTTACCAGGATGGGGCCACGAGACCATTGAGCAGTTCTTC. Amino acids: CASSLPGWGHETIEQFF. V and J are TRBV7-8 and TRBJ2-1, with TRBD1 as a possible D gene (5 bases). The CDR3 has 17 residues. V lost 2 bases and J 9 bases, leaving 23 bases between the germline ends. Per the germline V gene, CDR1 is SGHVS and CDR2 is FQNEAQ.

V usage is TRBV6-5 and J usage is TRBJ1-5, with TRBD1 matching over 7 bases. This CDR3 is built from 14 residues. From germline, CDR1 is MNHEY and CDR2 SVGAGI. V was pared by 5 bases and J by 3 bases, with 4 bases of the junction left unmatched. This CDR3 reads CASSADRVNQPQHF. The CDR3 DNA follows: TGTGCCAGCAGTGCCGACAGGGTCAATCAGCCCCAGCATTTT.

A single count supports this clone. The rearrangement joins TRBV5-6 to TRBJ1-2; 10 bases align to TRBD1. This CDR3 is built from 13 residues. The J segment lost 6 bases and the V segment lost 4 bases, leaving 3 bases of the junction unmatched. CDR1 is SGHDT and CDR2 is YYEEEE in the germline V gene. The chain's CDR3 is CASSLGQGDGYTF. The CDR3 bases are TGTGCCAGCAGCCTTGGACAGGGGGATGGCTACACCTTC.

The genes are TRBV28 and TRBJ2-7, with TRBD2 matching over 12 bases. In germline, CDR1 is MDHEN, CDR2 SYDVKM. V lost 5 bases and J lost 11; bases outside the gene matches: 4. The CDR3 has 12 residues. CDR3 bases: TGTGCCAGCAGTCGCGGACTAGCGGGAAAGTACTTC. Its translation is CASSRGLAGKYF.

This chain connects TRBV5-1 to TRBJ2-5; D unresolved. The CDR3 sequence is 12 residues long. With 2 bases removed from V and 5 bases from J, the gap between germline ends came to 7 bases. CDR1 SGHRS and CDR2 YFSETQ come from the germline V gene. The CDR3 sequence: CASSFTGETQYF. As DNA, the CDR3 is TGCGCCAGCAGCTTTACCGGGGAGACCCAGTACTTC.

The chain joins TRBV2 to TRBJ2-3; maybe TRBD1 (6 bases). Per germline, CDR1 SNHLY and CDR2 FYNNEI. This CDR3 has 14 amino acids. V shed 8 bases and J shed 6 bases, with 18 bases lying between them. DNA for the CDR3: TGTGCCAGCGGAACAGGGATTGGTTGGGATACGCAGTATTTT. It is translated as CASGTGIGWDTQYF.

The gene calls are TRBV7-2 and TRBJ2-7; D perhaps matches TRBD1 (6 bases). The ends were cut back, 5 bases at V and 4 bases at J, with 18 bases in the middle. The V gene's germline CDR1 is SGHTA and CDR2 FQGNSA. The CDR3 has 15 residues. The CDR3 reads CASSPGVGHTYEQYF. The CDR3 bases are TGTGCCAGCAGCCCAGGCGTGGGACACACTTACGAGCAGTACTTC.

The V call is TRBV11-2, the J call TRBJ1-3, with TRBD1 matching 7 bases. The CDR3 has 15 amino acids. Germline values: CDR1 SGHAT, CDR2 FQNNGV. V shed 6 bases and J 3 bases; nucleotides not matched to a gene: 8. CDR3 amino acids: CASSYRGYGGNTIYF. The CDR3 DNA reads as TGTGCCAGCAGTTACAGGGGTTACGGTGGAAACACCATATATTTT.

The chain is built from TRBV25-1 and TRBJ1-4, with D maybe TRBD1 (5 bases). CDR3 length: 11 residues. Trimming removed 6 bases at V and 8 bases at J, with 7 bases between. Germline V gives CDR1 MGHDK, CDR2 SYGVNS. DNA of the CDR3: TGTGCCAGCAGGGGGCACGAAAAACTGTTTTTT. It encodes CASRGHEKLFF.

The sample holds a few counts of this clone. The chain joins TRBV2 to TRBJ2-3; 11 bases line up with TRBD2. The CDR3 covers 15 residues. Germline V gene lookup returns CDR1 SNHLY and CDR2 FYNNEI. With V trimmed by 8 bases and J by 2 bases, 6 bases remained unmatched. This CDR3 reads CASGIAGGITDTQYF. CDR3 DNA: TGTGCCAGCGGTATAGCGGGAGGGATCACAGATACGCAGTATTTT.

This clone was counted a single time. The chain links TRBV7-8 to TRBJ2-7; 7 positions agree with TRBD2. With V trimmed by 2 bases and J by 5 bases, 12 bases remained unmatched. The CDR3 runs 16 residues. Germline loops: CDR1 SGHVS, CDR2 FQNEAQ. CDR3 sequence (DNA): TGTGCCAGCAGCTTATCCCCCTGGGAGGGGCGGAACGAGCAGTACTTC. Amino acid sequence: CASSLSPWEGRNEQYF.

This chain uses TRBV6-1 with TRBJ1-5; D may be TRBD1 (6 bases). Germline CDR1 and CDR2: MNHNS and SASEGT. The CDR3 length is 13 residues. V lost 6 bases, J lost 4 bases, and 10 bases lay in between. For the CDR3, the DNA is TGTGCCAGCAGCGCACAGGGTAATCAGCCCCAGCATTTT. Translating it yields CASSAQGNQPQHF.

The chain carries TRBV5-1 and TRBJ1-1; no reliable D call. The V gene's germline CDR1 is SGHRS and CDR2 YFSETQ. Trimming took off 4 bases at V and 7 bases at J, with 17 bases between the two ends. The CDR3 runs 14 residues. DNA of the CDR3: TGCGCCAGCAGCCTTGCAGGTCGCTCCCATGAAGCTTTCTTT. As protein: CASSLAGRSHEAFF.

The chain has TRBV7-9 and TRBJ1-5; 10 nucleotides match TRBD1. The CDR3 has 16 residues. V lost 1 base to trimming and J lost 5 bases; unmatched junction nucleotides: 5. Per the germline V gene, CDR1 is SEHNR and CDR2 is FQNEAQ (reference sequence). The chain's CDR3 is CASSLGRGTGDQPQHF. In DNA, the CDR3 is TGTGCCAGCAGCTTAGGCCGGGGGACAGGGGATCAGCCCCAGCATTTT.

This clone was seen once. The rearrangement joins TRBV6-5 to TRBJ2-7; D might be TRBD1 (6 bases). Germline lookup yields CDR1 MNHEY and CDR2 SVGAGI. CDR3 length equals 12 residues. V was shortened by 2 bases and J by 9 bases, with 11 bases between the two germline ends. CDR3 in amino acids: CASSYLGGVQYF. For the CDR3, the DNA is TGTGCCAGCAGTTACCTAGGGGGAGTGCAGTACTTC.

This sequence joins TRBV11-2 and TRBJ2-7, with D maybe TRBD2 (5 bases). This CDR3 is 15 amino acids long. With 8 bases removed from V and 3 bases from J, the gap between germline ends came to 20 bases. Looked up from germline, CDR1 is SGHAT and CDR2 is FQNNGV. The DNA of the CDR3 is TGTGCCAGCGCCCGGGGAGCAGGCTACAACTACGAGCAGTACTTC. Protein sequence: CASARGAGYNYEQYF.

This clone occurred once. The rearrangement links TRBV5-4 to TRBJ2-5; a possible D gene is TRBD1 (5 bases). The CDR3 spans 15 residues. The germline V gene has CDR1 SGHNT and CDR2 YYREEE (reference sequence). With 8 bases removed from V and 4 bases from J, the gap between germline ends came to 21 bases. In DNA, the CDR3 is TGTGCCAGTTCACTCACCGCCGGTGGGGCAGAGACCCAGTACTTC. Amino acid sequence: CASSLTAGGAETQYF.

The rearrangement joins TRBV28 to TRBJ2-1, with TRBD1 identical over 8 bases. Looked up from germline, CDR1 is MDHEN and CDR2 is SYDVKM. Germline trimming cut 8 bases from V and 1 base from J; bases unmatched to any gene: 7. The CDR3 contains 15 residues. CDR3 DNA: TGTGCCAGCTTGTCGGACAGGGTGTCCTACAATGAGCAGTTCTTC. It yields the protein CASLSDRVSYNEQFF.

The chain employs TRBV28 and TRBJ2-7; 11 nucleotides agree with TRBD2. The CDR3 has 17 residues. CDR1 and CDR2 from the germline V gene are MDHEN and SYDVKM. V shed 0 bases and J 1 base; nucleotides not matched to a gene: 5. The CDR3 is CASSLWTSGAQSYEQYF. Here the CDR3 DNA reads TGTGCCAGCAGTTTATGGACTAGCGGGGCCCAATCCTACGAGCAGTACTTC. The whole variable domain, filled in from reference TRBV28 and TRBJ2-7, reads DVKVTQSSRYLVKRTGEKVFLECVQDMDHENMFWYRQDPGLGLRLIYFSYDVKMKEKGDIPEGYSVSREKKERFSLILESASTNQTSMYLCASSLWTSGAQSYEQYFGPGTRLTVT.

The chain joins TRBV18 to TRBJ1-4, with 9 bases that match TRBD1. Germline V CDR1 and CDR2: KGHSH, LQKENI. V was pared by 8 bases and J by 7 bases, with 2 bases of the junction left unmatched. The CDR3 has 12 residues. The chain's CDR3 is CASTTGGEKLFF. As DNA, the CDR3 is TGTGCCAGCACGACAGGGGGTGAAAAACTGTTTTTT.